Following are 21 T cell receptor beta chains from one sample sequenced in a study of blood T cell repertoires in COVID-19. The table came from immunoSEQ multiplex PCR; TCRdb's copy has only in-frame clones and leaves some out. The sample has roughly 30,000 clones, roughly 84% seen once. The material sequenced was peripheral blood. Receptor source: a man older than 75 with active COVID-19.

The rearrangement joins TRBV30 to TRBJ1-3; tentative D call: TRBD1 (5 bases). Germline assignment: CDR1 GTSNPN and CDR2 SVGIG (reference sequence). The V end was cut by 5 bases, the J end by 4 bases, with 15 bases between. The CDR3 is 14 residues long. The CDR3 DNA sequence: TGTGCCTGGGCTGTCGAAGGGGCAGGAAACACCATATATTTT. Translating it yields CAWAVEGAGNTIYF.

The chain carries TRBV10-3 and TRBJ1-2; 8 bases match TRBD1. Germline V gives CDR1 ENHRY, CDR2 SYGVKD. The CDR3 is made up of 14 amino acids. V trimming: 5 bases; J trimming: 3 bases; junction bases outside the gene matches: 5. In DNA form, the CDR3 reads TGTGCCATCAGTCCACAGGGGGGGGACTATGGCTACACCTTC. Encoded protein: CAISPQGGDYGYTF.

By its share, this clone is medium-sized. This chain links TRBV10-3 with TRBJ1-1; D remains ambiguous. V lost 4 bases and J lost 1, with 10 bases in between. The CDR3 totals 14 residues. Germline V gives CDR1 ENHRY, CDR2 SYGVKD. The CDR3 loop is CAISGGQTNTEAFF. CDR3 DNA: TGTGCCATCAGTGGCGGCCAGACGAACACTGAAGCTTTCTTT.

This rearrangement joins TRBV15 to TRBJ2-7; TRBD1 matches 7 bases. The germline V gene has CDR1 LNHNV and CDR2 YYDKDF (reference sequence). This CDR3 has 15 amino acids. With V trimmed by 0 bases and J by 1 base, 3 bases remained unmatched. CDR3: CATSRERDSSYEQYF. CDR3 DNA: TGTGCCACCAGCAGAGAAAGGGACAGTTCCTACGAGCAGTACTTC.

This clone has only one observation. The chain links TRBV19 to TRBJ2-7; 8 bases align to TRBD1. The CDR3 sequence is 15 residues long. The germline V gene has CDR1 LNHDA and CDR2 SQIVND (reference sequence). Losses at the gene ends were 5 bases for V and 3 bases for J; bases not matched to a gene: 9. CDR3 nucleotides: TGTGCCAGTAGTCTCCGGGACAGGAGTAACTACGAGCAGTACTTC. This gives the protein CASSLRDRSNYEQYF.

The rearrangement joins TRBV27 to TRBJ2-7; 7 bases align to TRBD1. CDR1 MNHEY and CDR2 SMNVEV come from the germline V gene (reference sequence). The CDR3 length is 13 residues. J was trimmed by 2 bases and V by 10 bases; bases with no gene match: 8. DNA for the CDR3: TGTGCCACAGTTAGACAGGGAACCTACGAGCAGTACTTC. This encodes CATVRQGTYEQYF.

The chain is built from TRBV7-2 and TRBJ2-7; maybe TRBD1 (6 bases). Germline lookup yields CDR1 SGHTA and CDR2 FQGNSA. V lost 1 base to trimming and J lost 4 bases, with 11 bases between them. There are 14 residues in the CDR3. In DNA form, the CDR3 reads TGTGCCAGCAGCTTAGTCTCAGGGGTTTACGAGCAGTACTTC. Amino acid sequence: CASSLVSGVYEQYF. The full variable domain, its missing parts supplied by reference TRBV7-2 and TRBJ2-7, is GAGVSQSPSNKVTEKGKDVELRCDPISGHTALYWYRQSLGQGLEFLIYFQGNSAPDKSGLPSDRFSAERTGGSVSTLTIQRTQQEDSAVYLCASSLVSGVYEQYFGPGTRLTVT.

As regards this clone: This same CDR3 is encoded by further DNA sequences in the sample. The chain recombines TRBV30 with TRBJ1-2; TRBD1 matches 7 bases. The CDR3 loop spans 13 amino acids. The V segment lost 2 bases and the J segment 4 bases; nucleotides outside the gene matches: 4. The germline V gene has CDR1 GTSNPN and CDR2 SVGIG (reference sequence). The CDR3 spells CAWSRDRPYGYTF. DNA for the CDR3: TGTGCCTGGAGTAGGGACAGACCCTATGGCTACACCTTC. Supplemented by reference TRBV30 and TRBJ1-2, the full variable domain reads SQTIHQWPATLVQPVGSPLSLECTVEGTSNPNLYWYRQAAGRGLQLLFYSVGIGQISSEVPQNLSASRPQDRQFILSSKKLLLSDSGFYLCAWSRDRPYGYTFGSGTRLTVV.

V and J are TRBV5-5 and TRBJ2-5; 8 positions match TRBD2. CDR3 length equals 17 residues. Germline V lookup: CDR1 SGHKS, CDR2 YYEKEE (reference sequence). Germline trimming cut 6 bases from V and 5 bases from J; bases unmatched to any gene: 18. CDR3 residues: CASTLPRGGRSYETQYF. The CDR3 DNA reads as TGTGCCAGCACCCTACCTCGGGGGGGCCGATCTTATGAGACCCAGTACTTC.

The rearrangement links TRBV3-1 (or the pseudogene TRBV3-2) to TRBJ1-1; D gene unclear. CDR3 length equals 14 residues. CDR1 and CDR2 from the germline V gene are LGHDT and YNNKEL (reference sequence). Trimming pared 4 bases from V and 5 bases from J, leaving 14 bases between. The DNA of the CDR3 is TGTGCCAGCAGCCCCGGCACTACGGGGACTGAAGCTTTCTTT. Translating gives CASSPGTTGTEAFF.

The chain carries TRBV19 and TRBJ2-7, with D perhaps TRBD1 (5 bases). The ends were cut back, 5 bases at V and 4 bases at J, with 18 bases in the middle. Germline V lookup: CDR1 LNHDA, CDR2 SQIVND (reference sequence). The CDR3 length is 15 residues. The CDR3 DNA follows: TGTGCCAGTAGTCCTCAGGGATACGGTTCATACGAGCAGTACTTC. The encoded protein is CASSPQGYGSYEQYF.

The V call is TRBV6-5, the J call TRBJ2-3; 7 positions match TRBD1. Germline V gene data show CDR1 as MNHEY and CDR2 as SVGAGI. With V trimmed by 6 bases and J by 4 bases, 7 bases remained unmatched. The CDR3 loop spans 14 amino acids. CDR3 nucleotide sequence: TGTGCCAGCAGCCCCGGGACAGTGGCAGATACGCAGTATTTT. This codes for CASSPGTVADTQYF.

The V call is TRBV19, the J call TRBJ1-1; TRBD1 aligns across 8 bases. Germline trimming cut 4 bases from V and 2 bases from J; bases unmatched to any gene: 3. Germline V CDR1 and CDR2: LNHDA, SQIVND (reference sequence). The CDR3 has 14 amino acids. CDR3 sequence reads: CASSRQGPNTEAFF. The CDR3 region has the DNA TGTGCCAGTAGTAGACAGGGGCCCAACACTGAAGCTTTCTTT. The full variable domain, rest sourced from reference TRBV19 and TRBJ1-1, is DGGITQSPKYLFRKEGQNVTLSCEQNLNHDAMYWYRQDPGQGLRLIYYSQIVNDFQKGDIAEGYSVSREKKESFPLTVTSAQKNPTAFYLCASSRQGPNTEAFFGQGTRLTVV.

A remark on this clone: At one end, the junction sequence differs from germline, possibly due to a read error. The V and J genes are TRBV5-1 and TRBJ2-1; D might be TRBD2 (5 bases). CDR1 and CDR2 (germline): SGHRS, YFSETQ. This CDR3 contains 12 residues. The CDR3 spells CASSSSSKMLLF. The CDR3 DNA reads TGCGCCAGCAGCTCCTCTAGCAAGATGCTTCTCTTC.

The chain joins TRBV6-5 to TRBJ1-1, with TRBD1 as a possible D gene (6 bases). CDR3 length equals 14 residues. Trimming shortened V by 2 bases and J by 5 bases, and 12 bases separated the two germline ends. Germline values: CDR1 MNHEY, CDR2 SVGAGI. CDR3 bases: TGTGCCAGCAGTTACGCACAGGGATTAACTGAAGCTTTCTTT. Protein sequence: CASSYAQGLTEAFF.

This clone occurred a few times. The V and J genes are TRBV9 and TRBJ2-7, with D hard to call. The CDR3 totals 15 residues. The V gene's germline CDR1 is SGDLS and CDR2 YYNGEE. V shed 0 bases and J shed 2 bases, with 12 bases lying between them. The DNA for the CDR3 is TGTGCCAGCAGCGTAGGTCTGGTCAGTACCTACGAGCAGTACTTC. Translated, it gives CASSVGLVSTYEQYF. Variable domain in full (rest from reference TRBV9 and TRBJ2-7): DSGVTQTPKHLITATGQRVTLRCSPRSGDLSVYWYQQSLDQGLQFLIQYYNGEERAKGNILERFSAQQFPDLHSELNLSSLELGDSALYFCASSVGLVSTYEQYFGPGTRLTVT.

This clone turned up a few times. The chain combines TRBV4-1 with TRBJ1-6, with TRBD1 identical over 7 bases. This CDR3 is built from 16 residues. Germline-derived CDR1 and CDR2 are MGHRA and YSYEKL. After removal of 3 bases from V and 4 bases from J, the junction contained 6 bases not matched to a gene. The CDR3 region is CASSQGGQRYNSPLHF. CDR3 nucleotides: TGCGCCAGCAGCCAGGGGGGACAGCGATATAATTCACCCCTCCACTTT.

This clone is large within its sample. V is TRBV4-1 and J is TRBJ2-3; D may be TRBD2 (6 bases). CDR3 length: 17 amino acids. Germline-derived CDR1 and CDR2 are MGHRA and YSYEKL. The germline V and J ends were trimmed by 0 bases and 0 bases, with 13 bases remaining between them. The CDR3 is CASSQDDVGTSTDTQYF. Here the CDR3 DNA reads TGCGCCAGCAGCCAAGATGATGTAGGGACTAGCACAGATACGCAGTATTTT.

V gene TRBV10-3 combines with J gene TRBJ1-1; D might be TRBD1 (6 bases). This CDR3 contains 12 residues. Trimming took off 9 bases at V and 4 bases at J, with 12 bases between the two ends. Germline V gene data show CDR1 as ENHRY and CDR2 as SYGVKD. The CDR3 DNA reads TGTGCCATTGGGGACACCATCACTGAAGCTTTCTTT. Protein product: CAIGDTITEAFF.

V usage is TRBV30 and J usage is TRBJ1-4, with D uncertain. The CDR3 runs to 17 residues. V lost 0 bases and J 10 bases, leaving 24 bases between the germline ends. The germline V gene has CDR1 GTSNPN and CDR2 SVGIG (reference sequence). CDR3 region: CAWSVYGLRDQARKLFF. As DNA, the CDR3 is TGTGCCTGGAGTGTATATGGCCTCCGAGATCAGGCTCGAAAACTGTTTTTT.

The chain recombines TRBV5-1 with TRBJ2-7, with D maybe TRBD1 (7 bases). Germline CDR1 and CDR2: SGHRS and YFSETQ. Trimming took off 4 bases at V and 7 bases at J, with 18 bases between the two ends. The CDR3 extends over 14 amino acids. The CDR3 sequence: CASSRDDRAGEQYF. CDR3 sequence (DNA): TGCGCCAGCAGCCGGGACGACAGGGCGGGGGAGCAGTACTTC.